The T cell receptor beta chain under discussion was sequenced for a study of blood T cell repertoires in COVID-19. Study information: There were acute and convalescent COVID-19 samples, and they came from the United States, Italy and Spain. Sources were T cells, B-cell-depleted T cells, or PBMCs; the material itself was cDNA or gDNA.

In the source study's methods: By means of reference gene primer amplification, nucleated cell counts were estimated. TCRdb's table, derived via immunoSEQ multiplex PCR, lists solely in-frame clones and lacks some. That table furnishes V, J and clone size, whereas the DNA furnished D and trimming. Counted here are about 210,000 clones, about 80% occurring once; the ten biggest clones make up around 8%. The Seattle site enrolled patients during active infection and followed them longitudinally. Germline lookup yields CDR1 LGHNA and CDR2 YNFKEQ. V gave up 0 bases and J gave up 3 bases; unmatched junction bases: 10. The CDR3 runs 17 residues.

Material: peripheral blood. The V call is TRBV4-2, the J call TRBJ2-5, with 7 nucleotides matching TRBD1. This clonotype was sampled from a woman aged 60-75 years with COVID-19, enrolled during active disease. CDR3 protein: CASSQEGTDYQKETQYF. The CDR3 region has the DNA TGTGCCAGCAGCCAAGAAGGGACAGACTATCAAAAAGAGACCCAGTACTTC.